These 6 T cell receptor beta chains share one sample of origin, sequenced in a study of CD8+ T cells in alopecia areata. The treatment here: oral pan-JAK inhibitor, 5-10 mg twice daily. Extracted RNA was reverse transcribed, and the resulting cDNA served as sequencing template. The table came from immunoSEQ multiplex PCR; TCRdb's copy has only in-frame clones and leaves some out. The data contain 170,000 or so clones, about 60% of them seen just once; the ten biggest clones take up about 12%. Specimen: CD8+ T cells sorted from blood, collected at week 24, from a patient treated with tofacitinib. Source of these receptors: a human donor with alopecia areata.

In the case of this clone: A read error may account for a junction end that differs from germline. This chain connects TRBV11-2 to TRBJ2-3; the match to TRBD2 covers 10 bases. Germline V lookup: CDR1 SGHAT, CDR2 FQNNGV. The CDR3 length is 11 residues. The CDR3 sequence: CASSLASGGHF. CDR3 sequence (DNA): TGTGCCAGCAGCTTAGCTAGCGGGGGACATTTT.

The V gene is TRBV7-9, the J gene TRBJ2-1; possible D gene TRBD2, 6 bases. Germline lookup yields CDR1 SEHNR and CDR2 FQNEAQ (reference sequence). V was shortened by 5 bases and J by 3 bases, with 17 bases between the two germline ends. The CDR3 is 16 residues long. For the CDR3, the DNA is TGTGCCAGCAGCGTAACCGGGACTGGAAACTACAATGAGCAGTTCTTC. Protein product: CASSVTGTGNYNEQFF.

The CDR3 reads CASFSEGTGGADGANVLTF. The CDR3, as DNA: TGCGCCAGTTTCAGCGAGGGGACAGGGGGCGCGGATGGGGCCAACGTCCTGACTTTC. The J gene is TRBJ2-6, the V gene TRBV5-1, with 12 bases matching TRBD1. The CDR3 loop spans 19 amino acids. The V and J ends lost 8 bases and 3 bases, in that order; junction bases with no gene match: 15. Germline values: CDR1 SGHRS, CDR2 YFSETQ. Drawing the rest from reference TRBV5-1 and TRBJ2-6, the complete variable domain is KAGVTQTPRYLIKTRGQQVTLSCSPISGHRSVSWYQQTPGQGLQFLFEYFSETQRNKGNFPGRFSGRQFSNSRSEMNVSTLELGDSALYLCASFSEGTGGADGANVLTFGAGSRLTVL.

The chain couples TRBV5-8 to TRBJ2-2; tentatively, D is TRBD2 (6 bases). Germline V gives CDR1 SGHTS, CDR2 YDEGEE. This CDR3 region has 16 residues. The germline V and J ends were trimmed by 3 bases and 4 bases, with 16 bases remaining between them. CDR3 residues: CASSYRRVWSTGELFF. For the CDR3, the DNA is TGTGCCAGCAGCTATAGGAGGGTTTGGAGCACCGGGGAGCTGTTTTTT.

This chain uses TRBV6-1 with TRBJ2-7; perhaps TRBD1 as D (6 bases). The length of the CDR3 is 14 residues. Trimming removed 2 bases from V and 2 bases from J, with 10 bases in between. Germline V gene sequence: CDR1 MNHNS, CDR2 SASEGT. The CDR3 DNA sequence: TGTGCCAGCAGTGAATGGGACACGGCCTACGAGCAGTACTTC. Amino acid sequence: CASSEWDTAYEQYF.

This clone was found a few times. The J gene is TRBJ2-5, the V gene TRBV4-1; TRBD1 is a possible D gene (5 bases). Trimming removed 4 bases at V and 0 bases at J, with 15 bases between. Germline V gene sequence: CDR1 MGHRA, CDR2 YSYEKL. The CDR3 consists of 16 residues. The CDR3 spells CASSPRELDNQETQYF. CDR3 coding DNA: TGCGCCAGCAGCCCAAGAGAGCTGGACAACCAAGAGACCCAGTACTTC.